This paragraph covers one T cell receptor beta chain sequence. Its antigen is unknown. This sample stems from a study of Ad26.COV2.S vaccination and SARS-CoV-2 variants. On the study more broadly: Donor joined the COV1001 Ad26.COV2.S trial arm. Study-level results: Spike-specific TCR breadth was greater after Ad26.COV2.S than placebo.

Sample treatment: roughly 20 received Ad26.COV2.S at low or high dose, single or two shots; several received placebo; per-sample allocation not given. Sampling occurred on day 63 after the first vaccine or placebo injection. CDR3 length: 11 residues. The assay was immunoSEQ multiplex PCR, and TCRdb's table has in-frame clones only and misses some. Found here are some 420,000 clones, around 89% of them singletons; the top ten hold approximately 4%. Here the sequenced sample was peripheral blood, taken in a trial of Ad26.COV2.S vaccine versus placebo. The sequence was obtained from a person aged 18-60 years who received the Ad26.COV2.S COVID-19 vaccine or a placebo. The J gene is TRBJ2-7, the V gene TRBV21-1. TRBV21-1 is deemed a pseudogene. CDR3 in DNA: TGTGCCAGCAGCAATGGATACGAGCAGTACTTC. This translates into CASSNGYEQYF.